One T cell receptor (beta chain) is described in this entry. Its target is unknown. Time point: patch test 3, about 24 weeks after DPC sensitization. Treatment here: therapeutic diphenylcyclopropenone sensitization with weekly scalp DPC. Total RNA was extracted from unfractionated whole blood. This entry is derived from a study of human T cells and chemical hapten exposure. Study overall: Each patient's scalp received weekly diphenylcyclopropenone throughout the approximately 24-week study. The patch tests put 0.01% DPC on the skin of the upper back and were read 6 days later.

The V end was cut by 5 bases, the J end by 4 bases, with 12 bases between. Germline CDR1 is DFQATT and CDR2 is SNEGSKA (reference sequence). The CDR3 extends over 12 amino acids. Notes on the study in general: The number of TCRs over 1 in 1000 frequency stayed unchanged after DPC.

Using its own MiXCR run on the RACE reads, TCRdb lists one record per CDR3 protein. This table has more than 150,000 distinct CDR3 sequences, around 23% appearing once. This receptor was identified in a woman aged 40 to 50 with alopecia areata. Some clones in this sample may be carry-over from other donors' samples. The chain recombines TRBV20-1 with TRBJ2-7; tentative D call: TRBD2 (5 bases). The input for sequencing was whole blood, taken in connection with sensitization to the hapten diphenylcyclopropenone (DPC). This chain's CDR3 is CSAAPSNYEQYF. As DNA, the CDR3 is TGCAGTGCTGCGCCTAGCAATTACGAGCAGTACTTC.